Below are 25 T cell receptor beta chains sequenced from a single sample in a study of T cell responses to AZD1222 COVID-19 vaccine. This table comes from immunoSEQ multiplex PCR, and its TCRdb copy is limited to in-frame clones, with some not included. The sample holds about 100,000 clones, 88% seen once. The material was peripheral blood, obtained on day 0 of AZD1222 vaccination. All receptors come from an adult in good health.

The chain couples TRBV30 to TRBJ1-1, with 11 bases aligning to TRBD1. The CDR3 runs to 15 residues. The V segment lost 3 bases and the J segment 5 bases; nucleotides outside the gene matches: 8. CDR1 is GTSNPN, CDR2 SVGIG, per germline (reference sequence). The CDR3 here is CAWRGGTGGWTEAFF. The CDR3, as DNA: TGTGCCTGGAGGGGCGGGACAGGGGGGTGGACTGAAGCTTTCTTT.

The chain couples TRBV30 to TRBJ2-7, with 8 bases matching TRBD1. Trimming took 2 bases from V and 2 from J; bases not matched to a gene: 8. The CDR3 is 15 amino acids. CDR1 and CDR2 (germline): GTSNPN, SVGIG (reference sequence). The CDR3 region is CAWSPGTGQTYEQYF. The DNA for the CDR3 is TGTGCCTGGAGTCCTGGGACAGGACAAACCTACGAGCAGTACTTC.

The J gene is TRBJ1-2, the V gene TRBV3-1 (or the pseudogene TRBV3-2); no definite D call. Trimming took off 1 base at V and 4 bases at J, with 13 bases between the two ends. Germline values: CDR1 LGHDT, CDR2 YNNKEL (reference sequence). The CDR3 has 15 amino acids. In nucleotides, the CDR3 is TGTGCCAGCAGCCAAGGGGCGGCGAGATCCTATGGCTACACCTTC. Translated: CASSQGAARSYGYTF.

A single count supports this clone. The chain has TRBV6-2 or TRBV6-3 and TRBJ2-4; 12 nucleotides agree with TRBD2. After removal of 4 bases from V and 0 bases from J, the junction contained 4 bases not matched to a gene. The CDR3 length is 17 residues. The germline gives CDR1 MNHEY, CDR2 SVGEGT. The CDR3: CASSWPGLAGAKNIQYF. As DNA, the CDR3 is TGTGCCAGCAGTTGGCCGGGACTAGCGGGAGCCAAAAACATTCAGTACTTC.

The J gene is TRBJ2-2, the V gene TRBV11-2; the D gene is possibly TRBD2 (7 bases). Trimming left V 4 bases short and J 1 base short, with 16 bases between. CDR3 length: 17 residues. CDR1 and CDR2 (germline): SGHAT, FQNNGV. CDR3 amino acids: CASSSPRGGGNTGELFF. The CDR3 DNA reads TGTGCCAGCAGCTCACCGAGAGGGGGGGGGAACACCGGGGAGCTGTTTTTT.

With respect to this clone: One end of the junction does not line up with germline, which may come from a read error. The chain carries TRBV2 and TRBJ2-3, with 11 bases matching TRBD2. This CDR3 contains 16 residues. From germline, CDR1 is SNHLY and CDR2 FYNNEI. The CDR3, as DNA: TGTGCCAGCAGTGAAGTGACTAGCGGGGTCACAAATACGCAGTATTTT. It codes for CASSEVTSGVTNTQYF.

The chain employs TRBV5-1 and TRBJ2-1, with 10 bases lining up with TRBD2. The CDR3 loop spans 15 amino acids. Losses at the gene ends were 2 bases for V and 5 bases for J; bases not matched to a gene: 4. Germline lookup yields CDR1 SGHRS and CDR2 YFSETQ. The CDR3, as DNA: TGCGCCAGCAGCTTCACTAGCGGGACTAACAATGAGCAGTTCTTC. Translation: CASSFTSGTNNEQFF.

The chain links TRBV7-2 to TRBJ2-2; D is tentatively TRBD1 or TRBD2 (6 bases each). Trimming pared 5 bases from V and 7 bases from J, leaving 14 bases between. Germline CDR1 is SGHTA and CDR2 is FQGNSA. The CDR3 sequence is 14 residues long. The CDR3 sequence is CASSPQGGFGELFF. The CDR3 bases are TGTGCCAGCAGCCCACAGGGAGGTTTCGGGGAGCTGTTTTTT.

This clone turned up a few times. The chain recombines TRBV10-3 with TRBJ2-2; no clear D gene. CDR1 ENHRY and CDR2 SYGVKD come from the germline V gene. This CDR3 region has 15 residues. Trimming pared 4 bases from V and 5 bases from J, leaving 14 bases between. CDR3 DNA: TGTGCCATCAGTGGTGGAGACGTGTGGACCGGGGAGCTGTTTTTT. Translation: CAISGGDVWTGELFF.

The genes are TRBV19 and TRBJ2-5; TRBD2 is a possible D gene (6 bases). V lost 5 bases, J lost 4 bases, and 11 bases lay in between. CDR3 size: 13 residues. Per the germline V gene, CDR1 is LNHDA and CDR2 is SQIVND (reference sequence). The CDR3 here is CASSQGGPETQYF. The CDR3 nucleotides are TGTGCCAGTAGTCAGGGAGGTCCAGAGACCCAGTACTTC.

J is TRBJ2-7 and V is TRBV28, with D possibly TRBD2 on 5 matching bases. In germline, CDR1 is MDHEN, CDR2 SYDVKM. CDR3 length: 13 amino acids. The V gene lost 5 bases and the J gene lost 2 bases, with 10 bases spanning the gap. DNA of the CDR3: TGTGCCAGCAGTGGAGGCAGTCCCTACGAGCAGTACTTC. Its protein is CASSGGSPYEQYF.

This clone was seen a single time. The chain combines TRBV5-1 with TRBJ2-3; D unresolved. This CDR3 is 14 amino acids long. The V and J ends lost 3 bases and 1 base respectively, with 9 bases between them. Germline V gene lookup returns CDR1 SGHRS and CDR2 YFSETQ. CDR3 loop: CASSYLTGTDTQYF. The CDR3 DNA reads TGCGCCAGCAGCTACTTAACTGGCACAGATACGCAGTATTTT.

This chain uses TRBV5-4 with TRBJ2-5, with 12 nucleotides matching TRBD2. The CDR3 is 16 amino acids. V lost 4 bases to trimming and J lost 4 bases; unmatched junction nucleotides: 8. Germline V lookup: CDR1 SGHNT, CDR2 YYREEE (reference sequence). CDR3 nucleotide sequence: TGTGCCAGCAGCAAATCTAGCGGGAGGGCCATAGAGACCCAGTACTTC. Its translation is CASSKSSGRAIETQYF.

CDR3 nucleotides: TGTGCCAGCAGTTATCTAGCGGGATCCTACAATGAGCAGTTCTTC. Translation gives CASSYLAGSYNEQFF. V is TRBV27 and J is TRBJ2-1, with 9 nucleotides matching TRBD2. The CDR3 is 15 residues long. Germline CDR1 is MNHEY and CDR2 is SMNVEV (reference sequence). J lost 1 base, V lost 4 bases, and 2 bases had no gene match.

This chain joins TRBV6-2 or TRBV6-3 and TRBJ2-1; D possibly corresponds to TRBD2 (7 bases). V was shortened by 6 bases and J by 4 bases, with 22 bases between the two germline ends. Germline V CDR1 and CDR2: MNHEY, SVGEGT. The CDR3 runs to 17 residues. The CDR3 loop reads CASSLRGEGLSYNEQFF. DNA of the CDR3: TGTGCCAGCAGCTTAAGGGGGGAGGGCCTTTCTTACAATGAGCAGTTCTTC.

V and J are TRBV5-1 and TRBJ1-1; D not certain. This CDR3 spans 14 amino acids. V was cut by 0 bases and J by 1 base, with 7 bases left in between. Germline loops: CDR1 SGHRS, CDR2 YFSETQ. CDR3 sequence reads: CASSLGWENTEAFF. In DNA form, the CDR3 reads TGCGCCAGCAGCTTGGGATGGGAGAACACTGAAGCTTTCTTT.

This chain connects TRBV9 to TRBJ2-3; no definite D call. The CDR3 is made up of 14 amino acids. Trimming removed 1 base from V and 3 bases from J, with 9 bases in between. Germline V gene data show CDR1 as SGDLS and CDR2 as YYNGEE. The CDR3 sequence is CASSVWSGTDTQYF. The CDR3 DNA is TGTGCCAGCAGCGTATGGTCGGGTACAGATACGCAGTATTTT.

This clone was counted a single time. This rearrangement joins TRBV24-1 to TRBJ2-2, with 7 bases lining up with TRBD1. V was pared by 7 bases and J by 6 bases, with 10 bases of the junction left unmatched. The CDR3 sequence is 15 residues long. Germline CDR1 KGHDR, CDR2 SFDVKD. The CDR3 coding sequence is TGTGCCACCAGCCGCACAGGGGATATCGCCGGGGAGCTGTTTTTT. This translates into CATSRTGDIAGELFF.

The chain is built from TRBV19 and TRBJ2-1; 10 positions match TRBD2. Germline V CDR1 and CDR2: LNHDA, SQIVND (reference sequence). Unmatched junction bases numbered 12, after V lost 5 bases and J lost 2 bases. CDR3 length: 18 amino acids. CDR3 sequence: CASSHVASGRSAYNEQFF. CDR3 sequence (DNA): TGTGCCAGTAGTCACGTGGCTAGCGGGAGATCGGCCTACAATGAGCAGTTCTTC.

DNA for the CDR3: TGTGCCAGTACCCCTCAGGGGGGTTATAACACTGAAGCTTTCTTT. Encoded protein: CASTPQGGYNTEAFF. This chain connects TRBV19 to TRBJ1-1; 7 nucleotides agree with TRBD1. Germline values: CDR1 LNHDA, CDR2 SQIVND (reference sequence). There are 15 residues in the CDR3. Unmatched junction bases numbered 10, after V lost 7 bases and J lost 2 bases.

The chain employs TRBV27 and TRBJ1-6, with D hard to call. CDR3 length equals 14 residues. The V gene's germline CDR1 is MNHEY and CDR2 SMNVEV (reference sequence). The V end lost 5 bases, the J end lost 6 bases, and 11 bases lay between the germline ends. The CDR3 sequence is CASSPGMGNSPLHF. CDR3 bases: TGTGCCAGCAGTCCCGGGATGGGTAATTCACCCCTCCACTTT.

Written as DNA, the CDR3 is TGTGCCAGCGGGGGAGTGGACACAGATACGCAGTATTTT. It is translated as CASGGVDTDTQYF. The chain is built from TRBV5-4 and TRBJ2-3; D may match TRBD1 or TRBD2 (5 bases each). The CDR3 is 13 residues long. V was pared by 7 bases and J by 2 bases, with 11 bases between. CDR1 is SGHNT, CDR2 YYREEE, per germline (reference sequence). Using reference TRBV5-4 and TRBJ2-3 for the parts outside the CDR3, the full variable domain is ETGVTQSPTHLIKTRGQQVTLRCSSQSGHNTVSWYQQALGQGPQFIFQYYREEENGRGNFPPRFSGLQFPNYSSELNVNALELDDSALYLCASGGVDTDTQYFGPGTRLTVL.

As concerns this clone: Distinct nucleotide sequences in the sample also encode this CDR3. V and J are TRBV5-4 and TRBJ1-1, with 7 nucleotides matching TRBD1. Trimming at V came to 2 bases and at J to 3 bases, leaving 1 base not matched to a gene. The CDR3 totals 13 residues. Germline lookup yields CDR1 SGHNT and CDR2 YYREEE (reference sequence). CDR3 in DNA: TGTGCCAGCAGCTTAACAGGGGACACTGAAGCTTTCTTT. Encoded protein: CASSLTGDTEAFF.

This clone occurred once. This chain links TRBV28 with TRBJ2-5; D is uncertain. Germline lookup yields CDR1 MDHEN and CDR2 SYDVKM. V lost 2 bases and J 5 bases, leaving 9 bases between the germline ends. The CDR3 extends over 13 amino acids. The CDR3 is CASSLAASETQYF. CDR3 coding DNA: TGTGCCAGCAGTTTAGCGGCCTCGGAGACCCAGTACTTC. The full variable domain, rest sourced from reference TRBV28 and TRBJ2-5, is DVKVTQSSRYLVKRTGEKVFLECVQDMDHENMFWYRQDPGLGLRLIYFSYDVKMKEKGDIPEGYSVSREKKERFSLILESASTNQTSMYLCASSLAASETQYFGPGTRLLVL.

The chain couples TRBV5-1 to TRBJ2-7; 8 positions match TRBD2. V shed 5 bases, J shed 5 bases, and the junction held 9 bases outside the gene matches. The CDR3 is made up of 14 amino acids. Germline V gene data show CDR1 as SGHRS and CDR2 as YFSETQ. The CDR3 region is CASRESGSSNEQYF. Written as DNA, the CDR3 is TGCGCCAGCAGAGAAAGCGGGAGTTCCAACGAGCAGTACTTC. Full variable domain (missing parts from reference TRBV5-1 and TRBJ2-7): KAGVTQTPRYLIKTRGQQVTLSCSPISGHRSVSWYQQTPGQGLQFLFEYFSETQRNKGNFPGRFSGRQFSNSRSEMNVSTLELGDSALYLCASRESGSSNEQYFGPGTRLTVT.